The 26 T cell receptor beta chains below come from one sample, sequenced in a study of vaccination and CD4 T cells after COVID-19. Their antigen targets remain unknown. Sequencing of cultured CD4+ T cell DNA used the Oncomine TCR Beta short-read assay. From the PCR reads, TCRdb called clonotypes with MiXCR, one entry per CDR3 protein. The sample records around 17,000 distinct CDR3 sequences, about 61% being singletons. Treatment specified: approximately 9-day PBMC culture with coronavirus spike peptide pools or control peptides (ViraFEST assay). The sample comprised CD4+ T cells from blood, cultured in vitro. The receptors were gathered from a human donor who had recovered from COVID-19.

This clonotype occurred once. The chain links TRBV30 to TRBJ1-4, with 7 bases fitting TRBD1. Germline V CDR1 and CDR2: GTSNPN, SVGIG (reference sequence). This CDR3 contains 15 residues. V lost 3 bases, J lost 3 bases, and 7 bases stayed unmatched. The CDR3 DNA follows: TGTGCCTGGAGAGCCGCCGGGACAGCTAATGAAAAACTGTTTTTT. Its protein product is CAWRAAGTANEKLFF.

This clonotype came up once. One junction end does not reproduce the germline sequence, and a read error may be involved. The J gene is TRBJ2-6, the V gene TRBV19; maybe TRBD1 (7 bases). This CDR3 has 19 residues. Germline V lookup: CDR1 LNHDA, CDR2 SQIVND (reference sequence). The CDR3 spells CVSSRRGQGLDSGANVLTF. The CDR3 nucleotides are TGTGTCAGTAGTAGAAGGGGGCAGGGACTCGACTCTGGGGCCAACGTCCTGACTTTC.

This clonotype was counted between two and nine times. The V call is TRBV7-2, the J call TRBJ2-4; 7 nucleotides agree with TRBD1. The CDR3 has 13 residues. Germline loops: CDR1 SGHTA, CDR2 FQGNSA. The V and J ends lost 5 bases and 7 bases, in that order; junction bases with no gene match: 5. CDR3 sequence: CASSPGGGNIQYF. DNA for the CDR3: TGTGCCAGCAGCCCAGGGGGTGGGAACATTCAGTACTTC.

The rearrangement uses TRBV7-9 and TRBJ2-2; D unclear. The CDR3 totals 15 residues. Germline V gene data show CDR1 as SEHNR and CDR2 as FQNEAQ (reference sequence). V was cut by 1 base and J by 2 bases, with 8 bases left in between. Here the CDR3 reads CASSLGVGNTGELFF. In DNA, the CDR3 is TGTGCCAGCAGCTTAGGAGTAGGAAACACCGGGGAGCTGTTTTTT.

This clonotype has a single count. J is TRBJ2-5 and V is TRBV12-5; 9 bases are a match to TRBD1. The CDR3 extends over 17 amino acids. V shed 1 base and J 5 bases; nucleotides not matched to a gene: 11. Germline V gives CDR1 LGHNT, CDR2 FRNRAP. The CDR3 spells CASGLGWDRVGGETQYF. The CDR3 region has the DNA TGTGCTAGTGGTTTGGGATGGGACAGGGTCGGAGGGGAGACCCAGTACTTC.

The V and J genes are TRBV20-1 and TRBJ2-1; 11 bases are a match to TRBD2. After removal of 1 base from V and 9 bases from J, the junction contained 5 bases not matched to a gene. The CDR3 loop spans 14 amino acids. CDR1 and CDR2 from the germline V gene are DFQATT and SNEGSKA (reference sequence). Here the CDR3 DNA reads TGCAGTGCTAGAGTTAGCGGGAGGGCCGGTGAGCAGTTCTTC. Translated, it gives CSARVSGRAGEQFF.

This sequence joins TRBV10-1 and TRBJ1-6; weak D call: TRBD1 (6 bases). From germline, CDR1 is WNHNN and CDR2 SYGVQD (reference sequence). This CDR3 spans 13 amino acids. V lost 10 bases and J lost 14, with 21 bases in between. CDR3 nucleotide sequence: TGCGCCAAACAAGACAGGTCAATCGGGTCCCTCCACTTT. Translating it yields CAKQDRSIGSLHF.

A few counts support this clonotype. The chain employs TRBV11-2 and TRBJ2-2, with 9 bases that match TRBD2. The V gene end was trimmed by 5 bases and the J gene end by 3 bases; junction bases not matched to a gene: 4. The CDR3 contains 15 residues. From germline, CDR1 is SGHAT and CDR2 FQNNGV. CDR3 sequence: CASSRSGSYTGELFF. The DNA of the CDR3 is TGTGCCAGCAGCCGTAGCGGGAGTTACACCGGGGAGCTGTTTTTT.

This clonotype was seen a few times. The rearrangement uses TRBV6-5 and TRBJ1-2, with D possibly matching TRBD1 (5 bases). Germline V lookup: CDR1 MNHEY, CDR2 SVGAGI. This CDR3 is built from 13 residues. V gave up 2 bases and J gave up 8 bases, with 12 bases separating them. In DNA, the CDR3 is TGTGCCAGCAGTTACCGAGGGGAGTACGGCTACACCTTC. This encodes CASSYRGEYGYTF.

This clonotype was seen more than once but under ten times. The gene calls are TRBV6-1 and TRBJ1-2; D unresolved. Deletions cut 5 bases from V and 4 bases from J, with 14 bases between. The CDR3 runs 14 residues. Germline V gene lookup returns CDR1 MNHNS and CDR2 SASEGT. CDR3 loop: CASSPPHNPYGYTF. In DNA, the CDR3 is TGTGCCAGCAGTCCCCCGCACAATCCCTATGGCTACACCTTC.

This clonotype was observed a few times. This sequence joins TRBV7-9 and TRBJ1-5; possibly TRBD1 for D (5 bases). CDR1 SEHNR and CDR2 FQNEAQ come from the germline V gene (reference sequence). The V end was cut by 5 bases, the J end by 12 bases, with 17 bases between. The CDR3 runs 13 residues. The CDR3 DNA follows: TGTGCCAGCAGCCGGGACGGAATAGCGGTCCAGCATTTT. Amino acids: CASSRDGIAVQHF.

There are a few counts of this clonotype. The chain joins TRBV2 to TRBJ2-5, with D perhaps TRBD2 (6 bases). CDR1 SNHLY and CDR2 FYNNEI come from the germline V gene. Trimming left V 7 bases short and J 5 bases short, with 14 bases between. The CDR3 runs 13 residues. CDR3 DNA sequence: TGTGCCAGCAATAGCGGCTCTGGGGAGACCCAGTACTTC. The encoded protein is CASNSGSGETQYF.

This rearrangement joins TRBV24-1 to TRBJ2-1; 7 bases map to TRBD2. From germline, CDR1 is KGHDR and CDR2 SFDVKD. J gave up 0 bases and V 3 bases, and 13 bases lay outside the gene matches. The CDR3 has 19 residues. CDR3: CATSDIGLADGHSYNEQFF. CDR3 sequence (DNA): TGTGCCACCAGTGATATCGGTCTAGCGGATGGGCACTCCTACAATGAGCAGTTCTTC.

The table lists this clonotype with a few counts. The V and J genes are TRBV14 and TRBJ1-5; D gene unclear. CDR3 size: 13 residues. Germline values: CDR1 SGHDN, CDR2 FVKESK. The V end was cut by 6 bases, the J end by 5 bases, with 11 bases between. DNA of the CDR3: TGTGCCAGCAGTATTCGGAAAGATCAGCCCCAGCATTTT. Amino acids: CASSIRKDQPQHF.

The chain couples TRBV11-2 to TRBJ2-7, with D unresolved. The germline gives CDR1 SGHAT, CDR2 FQNNGV. This CDR3 region has 15 residues. Between the trimmed V and J ends, which lost 2 bases and 2 bases, there was a span of 13 bases. The CDR3 region is CASSLSKLKTYEQYF. Here the CDR3 DNA reads TGTGCCAGCAGCTTAAGCAAGCTGAAAACCTACGAGCAGTACTTC.

This sequence joins TRBV6-5 and TRBJ2-7; D is possibly TRBD1 (5 bases). V was pared by 4 bases and J by 2 bases, with 15 bases between. There are 15 residues in the CDR3. Germline V lookup: CDR1 MNHEY, CDR2 SVGAGI. The CDR3 reads CASSSQGWEAYEQYF. The CDR3 DNA reads as TGTGCCAGCAGTTCCCAGGGTTGGGAAGCCTACGAGCAGTACTTC.

The CDR3 DNA sequence: TGCAGTGCTAGCCCGCAGGGGGCGCGGGGCTACACCTTC. This sequence encodes CSASPQGARGYTF. The chain recombines TRBV20-1 with TRBJ1-2; 8 bases line up with TRBD1. CDR1 DFQATT and CDR2 SNEGSKA come from the germline V gene (reference sequence). The CDR3 spans 13 residues. Trimming at V came to 3 bases and at J to 8 bases, leaving 8 bases not matched to a gene.

The chain links TRBV20-1 to TRBJ2-1, with 11 bases aligning to TRBD2. The CDR3 runs to 16 residues. V dropped 3 bases and J dropped 4; count of bases not matched to a gene: 8. Germline CDR1 and CDR2: DFQATT and SNEGSKA (reference sequence). DNA for the CDR3: TGCAGTGCTAGTAGACTAGCGGGGAGTTTATACAATGAGCAGTTCTTC. It yields the protein CSASRLAGSLYNEQFF.

J is TRBJ1-4 and V is TRBV7-2; D remains unclear. Germline lookup yields CDR1 SGHTA and CDR2 FQGNSA. Between the trimmed V and J ends, which lost 2 bases and 5 bases, there was a span of 9 bases. The CDR3 is made up of 14 amino acids. The CDR3 bases are TGTGCCAGCAGCTTAAATAGTCCCAATGAAAAACTGTTTTTT. This translates into CASSLNSPNEKLFF.

The chain combines TRBV2 with TRBJ2-1; 10 positions match TRBD1. CDR1 is SNHLY, CDR2 FYNNEI, per germline. This CDR3 has 14 amino acids. J was trimmed by 3 bases and V by 11 bases; bases with no gene match: 7. The CDR3 sequence is CALRGQGFYNEQFF. The CDR3 DNA reads as TGTGCCCTCAGGGGACAGGGGTTCTACAATGAGCAGTTCTTC.

The V gene is TRBV12-3 or TRBV12-4, the J gene TRBJ1-3, with D unresolved. V was trimmed by 6 bases and J by 4 bases, leaving 10 bases between them. CDR3 length equals 13 residues. Written as DNA, the CDR3 is TGTGCCAGCAGCTCCGGGGAGGGAAACACCATATATTTT. Translated: CASSSGEGNTIYF.

The rearrangement joins TRBV5-8 to TRBJ2-5; the match to TRBD2 covers 8 bases. This CDR3 has 14 amino acids. Germline V gene data show CDR1 as SGHTS and CDR2 as YDEGEE. V trimming: 6 bases; J trimming: 1 base; junction bases outside the gene matches: 5. CDR3 DNA: TGTGCCAGCACCGGGGGGGGGAGCCAAGAGACCCAGTACTTC. Its protein is CASTGGGSQETQYF.

The rearrangement uses TRBV19 and TRBJ2-5; TRBD1 is a possible D gene (6 bases). Germline CDR1 and CDR2: LNHDA and SQIVND (reference sequence). The CDR3 sequence is 13 residues long. V gave up 1 base and J gave up 11 bases, with 14 bases separating them. Here the CDR3 DNA reads TGTGCCAGTAGTATAGGGGGGCGCGCGGCTCAGTACTTC. Translating gives CASSIGGRAAQYF.

This clonotype has only a few counts. The V call is TRBV30, the J call TRBJ2-5, with D perhaps matching TRBD1 (6 bases). CDR1 GTSNPN and CDR2 SVGIG come from the germline V gene (reference sequence). V was clipped by 0 bases and J by 5 bases, with 10 bases between them. The CDR3 has 13 residues. The CDR3 reads CAWSVLRGETQYF. For the CDR3, the DNA is TGTGCCTGGAGTGTCTTAAGGGGGGAGACCCAGTACTTC.

In this sample, this clonotype turned up a few times. The chain couples TRBV6-5 to TRBJ2-6, with a possible D match to TRBD1 (5 bases). The V gene lost 2 bases and the J gene lost 2 bases, with 7 bases spanning the gap. Per germline, CDR1 MNHEY and CDR2 SVGAGI. The CDR3 loop spans 15 amino acids. CDR3 amino acids: CASSYPRAGANVLTF. As DNA, the CDR3 is TGTGCCAGCAGTTACCCCAGGGCTGGGGCCAACGTCCTGACTTTC.

CDR3 nucleotides: TGTGCCAGCAGCGGCCTACAGGGGTTTGATACGCAGTATTTT. It yields the protein CASSGLQGFDTQYF. The chain carries TRBV7-8 and TRBJ2-3, with TRBD1 matching over 7 bases. The V gene's germline CDR1 is SGHVS and CDR2 FQNEAQ. J lost 6 bases, V lost 5 bases, and 8 bases had no gene match. The CDR3 has 14 amino acids.